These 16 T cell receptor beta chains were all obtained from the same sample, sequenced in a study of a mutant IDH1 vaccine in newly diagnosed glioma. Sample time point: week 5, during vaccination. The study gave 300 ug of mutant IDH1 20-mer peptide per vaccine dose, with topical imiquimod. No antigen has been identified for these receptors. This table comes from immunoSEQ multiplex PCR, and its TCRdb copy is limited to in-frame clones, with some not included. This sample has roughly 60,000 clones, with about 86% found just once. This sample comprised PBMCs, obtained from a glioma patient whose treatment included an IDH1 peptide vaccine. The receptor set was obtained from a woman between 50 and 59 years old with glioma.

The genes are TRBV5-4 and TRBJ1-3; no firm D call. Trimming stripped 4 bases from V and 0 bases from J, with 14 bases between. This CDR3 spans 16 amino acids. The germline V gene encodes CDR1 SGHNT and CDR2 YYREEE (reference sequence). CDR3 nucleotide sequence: TGTGCCAGCAGCCCGAGGAACGAGGTCTCTGGAAACACCATATATTTT. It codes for CASSPRNEVSGNTIYF. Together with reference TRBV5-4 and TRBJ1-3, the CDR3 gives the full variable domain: ETGVTQSPTHLIKTRGQQVTLRCSSQSGHNTVSWYQQALGQGPQFIFQYYREEENGRGNFPPRFSGLQFPNYSSELNVNALELDDSALYLCASSPRNEVSGNTIYFGEGSWLTVV.

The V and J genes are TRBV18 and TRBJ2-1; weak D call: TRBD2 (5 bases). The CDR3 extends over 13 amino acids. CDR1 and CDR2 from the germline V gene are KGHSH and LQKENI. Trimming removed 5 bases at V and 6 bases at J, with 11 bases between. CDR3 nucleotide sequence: TGTGCCAGCTCAGCGGGCCCTTCCAATGAGCAGTTCTTC. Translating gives CASSAGPSNEQFF.

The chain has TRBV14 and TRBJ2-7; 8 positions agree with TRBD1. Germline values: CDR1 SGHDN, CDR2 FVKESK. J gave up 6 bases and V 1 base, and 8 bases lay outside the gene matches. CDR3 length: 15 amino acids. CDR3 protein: CASSQVETGVREQYF. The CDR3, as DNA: TGTGCCAGCAGCCAAGTAGAGACAGGGGTACGCGAGCAGTACTTC.

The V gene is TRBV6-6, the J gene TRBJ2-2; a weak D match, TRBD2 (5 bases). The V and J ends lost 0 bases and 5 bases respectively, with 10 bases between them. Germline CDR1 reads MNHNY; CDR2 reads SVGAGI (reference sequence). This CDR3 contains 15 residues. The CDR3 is CASSYSATGTGELFF. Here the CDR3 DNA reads TGTGCCAGCAGTTACTCAGCCACGGGGACCGGGGAGCTGTTTTTT.

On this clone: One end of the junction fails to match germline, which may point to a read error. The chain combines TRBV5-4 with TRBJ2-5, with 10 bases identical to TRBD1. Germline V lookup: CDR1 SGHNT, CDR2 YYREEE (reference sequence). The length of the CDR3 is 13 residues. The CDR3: CASSFKPAGTGDF. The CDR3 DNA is TGTGCCAGCAGCTTCAAGCCTGCCGGGACAGGGGACTTC.

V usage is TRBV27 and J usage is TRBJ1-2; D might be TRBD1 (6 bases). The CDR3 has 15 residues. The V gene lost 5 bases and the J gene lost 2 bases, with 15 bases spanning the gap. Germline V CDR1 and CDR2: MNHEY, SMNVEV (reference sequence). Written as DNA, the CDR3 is TGTGCCAGCAGTCCCGGACAGCGGATAAACTATGGCTACACCTTC. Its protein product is CASSPGQRINYGYTF.

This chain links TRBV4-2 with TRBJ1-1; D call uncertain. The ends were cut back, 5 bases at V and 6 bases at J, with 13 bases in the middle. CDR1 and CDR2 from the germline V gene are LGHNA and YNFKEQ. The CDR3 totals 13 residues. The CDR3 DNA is TGTGCCAGCAGCAAAGGAGATCCCCCTGAAGCTTTCTTT. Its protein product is CASSKGDPPEAFF.

CDR3 DNA: TGTGCCTGGAGTAAAGGGGGTAGCTCTGGCTACACCTTC. It specifies CAWSKGGSSGYTF. V usage is TRBV30 and J usage is TRBJ1-2, with a possible D match to TRBD1 (6 bases). CDR3 length: 13 residues. V was trimmed by 2 bases and J by 7 bases, leaving 14 bases between them. Germline CDR1 is GTSNPN and CDR2 is SVGIG (reference sequence).

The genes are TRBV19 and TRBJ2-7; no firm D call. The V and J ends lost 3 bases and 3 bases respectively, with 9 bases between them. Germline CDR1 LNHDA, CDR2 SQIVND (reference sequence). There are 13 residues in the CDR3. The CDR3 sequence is CASSIGLFYEQYF. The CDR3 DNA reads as TGTGCCAGTAGTATCGGTCTGTTCTACGAGCAGTACTTC.

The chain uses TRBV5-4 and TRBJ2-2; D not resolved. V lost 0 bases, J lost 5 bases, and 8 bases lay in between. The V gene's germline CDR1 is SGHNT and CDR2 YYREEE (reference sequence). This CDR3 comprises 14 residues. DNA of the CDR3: TGTGCCAGCAGCTTGGAGAGTCTTACCGGGGAGCTGTTTTTT. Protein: CASSLESLTGELFF. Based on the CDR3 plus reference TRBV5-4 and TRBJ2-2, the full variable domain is ETGVTQSPTHLIKTRGQQVTLRCSSQSGHNTVSWYQQALGQGPQFIFQYYREEENGRGNFPPRFSGLQFPNYSSELNVNALELDDSALYLCASSLESLTGELFFGEGSRLTVL.

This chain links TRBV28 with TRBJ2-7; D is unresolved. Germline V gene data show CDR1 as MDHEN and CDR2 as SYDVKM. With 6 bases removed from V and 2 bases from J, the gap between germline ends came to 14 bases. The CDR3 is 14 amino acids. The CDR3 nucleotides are TGTGCCAGCAGCCCAATTCGGGCGGCCTACGAGCAGTACTTC. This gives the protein CASSPIRAAYEQYF.

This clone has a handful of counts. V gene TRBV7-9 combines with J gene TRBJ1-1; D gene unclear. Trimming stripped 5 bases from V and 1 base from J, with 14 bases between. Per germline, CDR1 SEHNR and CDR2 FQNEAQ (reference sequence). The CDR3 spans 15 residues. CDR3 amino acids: CASSVDGLSNTEAFF. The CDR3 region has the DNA TGTGCCAGCAGCGTAGACGGACTTTCGAACACTGAAGCTTTCTTT.

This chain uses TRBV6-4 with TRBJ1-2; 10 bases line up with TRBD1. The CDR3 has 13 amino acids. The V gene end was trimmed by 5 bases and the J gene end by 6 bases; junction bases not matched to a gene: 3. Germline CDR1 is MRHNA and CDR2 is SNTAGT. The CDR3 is CASSSGTGDGYTF. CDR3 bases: TGTGCCAGCAGTTCCGGGACAGGGGATGGCTACACCTTC.

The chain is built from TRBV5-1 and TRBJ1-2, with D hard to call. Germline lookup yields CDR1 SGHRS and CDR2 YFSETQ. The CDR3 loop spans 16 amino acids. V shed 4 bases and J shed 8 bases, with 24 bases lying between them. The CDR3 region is CASSTPGLSVPKGYTF. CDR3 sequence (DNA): TGCGCCAGCAGCACCCCCGGGCTCAGCGTCCCCAAAGGCTACACCTTC.

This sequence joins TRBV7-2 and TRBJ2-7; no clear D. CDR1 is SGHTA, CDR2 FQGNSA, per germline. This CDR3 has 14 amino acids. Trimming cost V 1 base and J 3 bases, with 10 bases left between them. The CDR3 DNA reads TGTGCCAGCAGCTTAGGCCGGGTAGGCTACGAGCAGTACTTC. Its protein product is CASSLGRVGYEQYF.

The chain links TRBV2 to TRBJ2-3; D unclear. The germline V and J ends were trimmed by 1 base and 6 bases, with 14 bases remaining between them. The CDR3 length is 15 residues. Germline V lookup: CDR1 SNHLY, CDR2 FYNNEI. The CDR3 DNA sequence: TGTGCCAGCAGTGAAGAAGGTGTTCCCCGGGATACGCAGTATTTT. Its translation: CASSEEGVPRDTQYF.